The 26 T cell receptor beta chains listed next were all sequenced from one sample in a study of T cells after yellow fever vaccination. TCRdb processed the 5' RACE reads anew with MiXCR; each CDR3 protein has one entry. Found here are under 30,000 distinct CDR3 sequences, 5% of them singletons; the top ten hold about two fifths. The specimen comprised CD8+ T cells sorted from PBMCs, sampled 10 days after the yellow fever booster vaccination. These receptors were obtained from a man aged 30 to 39 who received the YFV17D yellow fever vaccine.

This clonotype was recorded at least ten times. The V and J genes are TRBV6-2 or TRBV6-3 and TRBJ2-7; 8 bases align to TRBD1. This CDR3 spans 16 amino acids. Germline CDR1 reads MNHEY; CDR2 reads SVGEGT. V lost 0 bases and J lost 3; bases outside the gene matches: 7. The CDR3 loop reads CASSYSVGTGGYEQYF. CDR3 nucleotide sequence: TGTGCCAGCAGTTACTCGGTGGGGACAGGCGGCTACGAGCAGTACTTC.

This clonotype was picked up many times. This rearrangement joins TRBV7-2 to TRBJ2-1, with 7 bases aligning to TRBD2. CDR1 and CDR2 from the germline V gene are SGHTA and FQGNSA. The J segment lost 3 bases and the V segment lost 10 bases, leaving 9 bases of the junction unmatched. This CDR3 contains 14 residues. For the CDR3, the DNA is TGTGCCATATTCTCGGGGAGGGACTACAATGAGCAGTTCTTC. It codes for CAIFSGRDYNEQFF.

This clonotype was detected ten times or more. The rearrangement links TRBV20-1 to TRBJ2-2; D is perhaps TRBD2 (5 bases). This CDR3 is 15 amino acids long. Trimming left V 5 bases short and J 3 bases short, with 16 bases between. The germline gives CDR1 DFQATT, CDR2 SNEGSKA (reference sequence). CDR3 nucleotides: TGCAGTGCTCTACCCAGCGAGCGGTACACCGGGGAGCTGTTTTTT. As protein: CSALPSERYTGELFF.

This clonotype appeared a few times. The chain is built from TRBV5-5 and TRBJ2-2; D unclear. V lost 2 bases and J lost 6, with 5 bases in between. Germline V CDR1 and CDR2: SGHKS, YYEKEE (reference sequence). The CDR3 is 12 residues long. The CDR3 reads CASSLWSGELFF. The CDR3, as DNA: TGTGCCAGCAGCTTATGGTCCGGGGAGCTGTTTTTT. Filled out from reference TRBV5-5 and TRBJ2-2, the complete variable domain reads DAGVTQSPTHLIKTRGQQVTLRCSPISGHKSVSWYQQVLGQGPQFIFQYYEKEERGRGNFPDRFSARQFPNYSSELNVNALLLGDSALYLCASSLWSGELFFGEGSRLTVL.

This clonotype was picked up many times. The rearrangement joins TRBV14 to TRBJ2-7; 7 bases align to TRBD1. Germline CDR1 is SGHDN and CDR2 is FVKESK. V dropped 5 bases and J dropped 1; count of bases not matched to a gene: 5. The CDR3 sequence is 14 residues long. CDR3 sequence reads: CASSEGTVSYEQYF. The CDR3 bases are TGTGCCAGCAGCGAAGGGACAGTTTCCTACGAGCAGTACTTC.

This clonotype was observed many times. This sequence joins TRBV7-2 and TRBJ1-5; 8 bases match TRBD1. The germline V gene has CDR1 SGHTA and CDR2 FQGNSA. V shed 4 bases, J shed 4 bases, and the junction held 3 bases outside the gene matches. The CDR3 spans 14 residues. The CDR3, as DNA: TGTGCCAGCAGCTCCGGACAGGGAAATCAGCCCCAGCATTTT. Its protein is CASSSGQGNQPQHF.

This clonotype was counted at least ten times. The chain has TRBV29-1 and TRBJ1-2, with 8 bases matching TRBD1. CDR1 and CDR2 (germline): SQVTM, ANQGSEA. V lost 7 bases, J lost 8 bases, and 9 bases stayed unmatched. The CDR3 sequence is 12 residues long. CDR3 sequence: CSGTTGEGGYTF. CDR3 in DNA: TGCAGCGGCACGACAGGGGAGGGCGGCTACACCTTC.

This clonotype was observed many times. The chain joins TRBV28 to TRBJ1-1; tentatively, D is TRBD1 (5 bases). CDR1 MDHEN and CDR2 SYDVKM come from the germline V gene. Trimming pared 10 bases from V and 1 base from J, leaving 13 bases between. The CDR3 runs to 13 residues. The CDR3 reads CATNRISNTEAFF. CDR3 bases: TGTGCCACCAACAGGATTTCGAACACTGAAGCTTTCTTT.

This clonotype showed up many times. The V call is TRBV4-2, the J call TRBJ2-7; D gene unclear. V lost 1 base, J lost 5 bases, and 9 bases lay in between. There are 13 residues in the CDR3. Germline loops: CDR1 LGHNA, CDR2 YNFKEQ. The CDR3 is CASSQVSFDEQYF. In DNA, the CDR3 is TGTGCCAGCAGCCAAGTCTCCTTCGACGAGCAGTACTTC.

This clonotype was counted at least ten times. The chain is built from TRBV19 and TRBJ1-2; 7 bases agree with TRBD1. This CDR3 has 17 residues. The trim removed 4 bases at V and 7 bases at J, leaving 18 bases unmatched. Germline V gene data show CDR1 as LNHDA and CDR2 as SQIVND (reference sequence). CDR3 loop: CASSTSWDRAVGSGYTF. DNA of the CDR3: TGTGCCAGTAGTACAAGTTGGGACAGAGCTGTTGGGAGTGGCTACACCTTC.

This clonotype was counted ten times or more. The chain has TRBV15 and TRBJ2-7; D gene ambiguous. Germline V lookup: CDR1 LNHNV, CDR2 YYDKDF (reference sequence). CDR3 size: 13 residues. With 6 bases removed from V and 4 bases from J, the gap between germline ends came to 13 bases. CDR3 sequence: CATSPARGYEQYF. The CDR3 nucleotides are TGTGCCACCAGTCCGGCCAGAGGATACGAGCAGTACTTC. Looking up the rest from reference TRBV15 and TRBJ2-7 gives the full variable domain: DAMVIQNPRYQVTQFGKPVTLSCSQTLNHNVMYWYQQKSSQAPKLLFHYYDKDFNNEADTPDNFQSRRPNTSFCFLDIRSPGLGDTAMYLCATSPARGYEQYFGPGTRLTVT.

This clonotype was detected ten times or more. The V gene is TRBV25-1, the J gene TRBJ2-1; the D is unclear. Per the germline V gene, CDR1 is MGHDK and CDR2 is SYGVNS. With 2 bases removed from V and 5 bases from J, the gap between germline ends came to 4 bases. The CDR3 has 12 amino acids. CDR3 sequence (DNA): TGTGCCAGCAGTGAAAACGACAATGAGCAGTTCTTC. It translates to CASSENDNEQFF. The full variable domain, with the rest looked up from reference TRBV25-1 and TRBJ2-1, is EADIYQTPRYLVIGTGKKITLECSQTMGHDKMYWYQQDPGMELHLIHYSYGVNSTEKGDLSSESTVSRIRTEHFPLTLESARPSHTSQYLCASSENDNEQFFGPGTRLTVL.

In this sample, this clonotype turned up many times. The V gene is TRBV2, the J gene TRBJ2-5; tentatively, D is TRBD1 or TRBD2 (5 bases each). Trimming shortened V by 7 bases and J by 2 bases, and 11 bases separated the two germline ends. Germline lookup yields CDR1 SNHLY and CDR2 FYNNEI. The CDR3 sequence is 13 residues long. In DNA form, the CDR3 reads TGTGCCAGCAAGCCGGGACCTCAAGAGACCCAGTACTTC. Translating it yields CASKPGPQETQYF.

The sample holds many counts of this clonotype. The chain combines TRBV5-1 with TRBJ2-7; weak D call: TRBD2 (5 bases). From germline, CDR1 is SGHRS and CDR2 YFSETQ. The CDR3 totals 15 residues. V was shortened by 3 bases and J by 1 base, with 14 bases between the two germline ends. CDR3 sequence reads: CASSSALGGSYEQYF. CDR3 in DNA: TGCGCCAGCAGCTCAGCCCTGGGCGGGTCCTACGAGCAGTACTTC.

This clonotype was counted ten times or more. The gene calls are TRBV27 and TRBJ2-3; D might be TRBD1 or TRBD2, each matching 6 bases. Germline lookup yields CDR1 MNHEY and CDR2 SMNVEV (reference sequence). CDR3 length equals 14 residues. V dropped 6 bases and J dropped 4 bases, with 14 bases sitting between them. The CDR3 sequence is CASSDSGDSDTQYF. The CDR3 bases are TGTGCCAGCAGCGATTCAGGGGACTCAGATACGCAGTATTTT.

This clonotype was counted ten times or more. The chain couples TRBV5-1 to TRBJ2-1; D remains ambiguous. Germline assignment: CDR1 SGHRS and CDR2 YFSETQ. Trimming cost V 4 bases and J 5 bases, with 16 bases left between them. The CDR3 is 15 residues long. Written as DNA, the CDR3 is TGCGCCAGCAGCCTTGACATAAGCTTTAACAATGAGCAGTTCTTC. As protein: CASSLDISFNNEQFF.

This clonotype was counted at least ten times. The chain employs TRBV12-5 and TRBJ2-7; either TRBD1 or TRBD2 may supply D (5 bases each). The CDR3 runs to 12 residues. In germline, CDR1 is LGHNT, CDR2 FRNRAP. V was pared by 7 bases and J by 6 bases, with 13 bases between. CDR3 sequence reads: CASVGGSAEQYF. In nucleotides, the CDR3 is TGTGCTAGTGTTGGGGGATCCGCCGAGCAGTACTTC. The whole variable domain, filled in from reference TRBV12-5 and TRBJ2-7, reads DARVTQTPRHKVTEMGQEVTMRCQPILGHNTVFWYRQTMMQGLELLAYFRNRAPLDDSGMPKDRFSAEMPDATLATLKIQPSEPRDSAVYFCASVGGSAEQYFGPGTRLTVT.

This clonotype was recorded at least ten times. The rearrangement links TRBV28 to TRBJ2-7; TRBD1 agrees at 7 bases. Germline V gives CDR1 MDHEN, CDR2 SYDVKM. The length of the CDR3 is 14 residues. V dropped 2 bases and J dropped 2; count of bases not matched to a gene: 3. CDR3 sequence (DNA): TGTGCCAGCAGTTTACTCGGGACAGCCTACGAGCAGTACTTC. Translating it yields CASSLLGTAYEQYF.

This clonotype occurred many times. The chain couples TRBV28 to TRBJ2-3, with 10 nucleotides matching TRBD1. The CDR3 totals 16 residues. The ends lost 7 bases at V and 3 bases at J; junction bases unmatched: 10. Germline values: CDR1 MDHEN, CDR2 SYDVKM. CDR3 loop: CASTFELDRGTDTQYF. CDR3 in DNA: TGTGCCAGCACCTTTGAACTGGACAGGGGGACAGATACGCAGTATTTT.

A note on this clonotype: A clone one base away is much larger, so this may be a read error. This sequence joins TRBV12-3 or TRBV12-4 and TRBJ2-7; tentative D call: TRBD1 (5 bases). This CDR3 has 13 amino acids. The V gene lost 7 bases and the J gene lost 4 bases, with 14 bases spanning the gap. The CDR3 nucleotides read TGTGCCAGCACCCCGGTACAGGATTACGAGCAGTACTTC. It encodes CASTPVQDYEQYF.

The chain couples TRBV5-3 to TRBJ2-3; 8 positions agree with TRBD2. TRBV5-3 is annotated as an ORF whose role is uncertain. This CDR3 has 16 amino acids. V shed 8 bases, J shed 0 bases, and the junction held 11 bases outside the gene matches. CDR3 DNA: TGTGCCAGCGGCCCCGGGGCTAGCGGGAGCACAGATACGCAGTATTTT. Residues: CASGPGASGSTDTQYF.

A remark on this clonotype: A much larger clone lies a single base off, so this may be a read error. The CDR3 nucleotides read TGCGCCAGCAGCTTGTCCCTACTAGAGACCCAGTACTTC. Translated: CASSLSLLETQYF. The chain combines TRBV5-1 with TRBJ2-5, with D hard to call. Germline values: CDR1 SGHRS, CDR2 YFSETQ. CDR3 length equals 13 residues. Trimming stripped 1 base from V and 4 bases from J, with 8 bases between.

This clonotype was picked up many times. The chain has TRBV27 and TRBJ2-2; no firm D call. The germline V gene has CDR1 MNHEY and CDR2 SMNVEV (reference sequence). CDR3 length equals 13 residues. The V end lost 2 bases, the J end lost 9 bases, and 10 bases lay between the germline ends. The CDR3 region is CASSLGFRWELFF. The CDR3 DNA sequence: TGTGCCAGCAGTTTAGGTTTTAGATGGGAGCTGTTTTTT.

The V and J genes are TRBV5-5 and TRBJ2-3, with 9 positions matching TRBD1. Germline V lookup: CDR1 SGHKS, CDR2 YYEKEE (reference sequence). The CDR3 covers 14 residues. The trim removed 9 bases at V and 4 bases at J, leaving 9 bases unmatched. CDR3 sequence reads: CAMRGDREADTQYF. The CDR3 DNA reads TGTGCCATGCGCGGGGACAGGGAGGCAGATACGCAGTATTTT.

Only a few counts were recorded for this clonotype. This sequence joins TRBV12-3 or TRBV12-4 and TRBJ2-7; maybe TRBD2 (7 bases). The V and J ends lost 7 bases and 6 bases respectively, with 22 bases between them. The CDR3 covers 15 residues. The CDR3 reads CASTPGGHVAREQYF. In DNA form, the CDR3 reads TGTGCCAGCACCCCGGGGGGACATGTCGCGCGCGAGCAGTACTTC.

The table lists this clonotype with a few counts. The rearrangement links TRBV28 to TRBJ2-3, with D perhaps TRBD2 (6 bases). V gave up 6 bases and J gave up 0 bases, with 13 bases separating them. The CDR3 extends over 15 amino acids. From germline, CDR1 is MDHEN and CDR2 SYDVKM. In nucleotides, the CDR3 is TGTGCCAGCAGGGCGCGGGACGCTAGCACAGATACGCAGTATTTT. Protein product: CASRARDASTDTQYF. Supplemented by reference TRBV28 and TRBJ2-3, the full variable domain reads DVKVTQSSRYLVKRTGEKVFLECVQDMDHENMFWYRQDPGLGLRLIYFSYDVKMKEKGDIPEGYSVSREKKERFSLILESASTNQTSMYLCASRARDASTDTQYFGPGTRLTVL.